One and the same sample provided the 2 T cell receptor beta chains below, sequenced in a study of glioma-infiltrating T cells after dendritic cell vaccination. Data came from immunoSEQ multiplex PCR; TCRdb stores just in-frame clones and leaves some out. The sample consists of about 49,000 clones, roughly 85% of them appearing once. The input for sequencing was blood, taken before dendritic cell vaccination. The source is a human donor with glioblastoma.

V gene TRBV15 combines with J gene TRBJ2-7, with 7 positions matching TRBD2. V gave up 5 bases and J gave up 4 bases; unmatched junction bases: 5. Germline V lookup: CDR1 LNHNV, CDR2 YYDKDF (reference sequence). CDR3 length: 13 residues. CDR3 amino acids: CATSSGRWYEQYF. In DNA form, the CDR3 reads TGTGCCACCAGCTCCGGGAGGTGGTACGAGCAGTACTTC.

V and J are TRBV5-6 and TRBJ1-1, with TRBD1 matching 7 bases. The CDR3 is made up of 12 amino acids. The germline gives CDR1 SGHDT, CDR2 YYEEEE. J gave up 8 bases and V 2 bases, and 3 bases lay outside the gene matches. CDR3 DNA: TGTGCCAGCAGCTTTCTGGACAGGGAAGCTTTCTTT. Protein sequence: CASSFLDREAFF.